Described below is a single T cell receptor beta chain sequence and its context. It lacks a known antigen. No base quality values were provided; no much bigger clone lies one nucleotide off. The Quick-DNA Microprep Kit was used to extract genomic DNA from the sorted cells. TCRbeta DNA was amplified with the immunoSEQ hsTCRbeta kit following the manufacturer's protocol. An Illumina MiSeq instrument was used to sequence the TCRbeta libraries. The paper's data handling went like this. Removing out-of-frame sequences left roughly 2.4 million distinct TCRbeta sequences, an average of approximately 65,000 per individual. Two values were used to score each individual: the count of 150 to 200 previously reported CMV-associated TCRbeta sequences and the total count of productive distinct TCRbeta sequences. A beta-binomial model was reimplemented in Python, and scikit-learn random forests with default parameters were trained on US cohort data. Classifier performance on the Belgian cohort was summarized as median AUC with percentile confidence intervals calculated over 10,000 bootstrap iterations. This immuneACCESS table, as held by TCRdb, lists in-frame sequences with V and J called but not all clones. Of the missing ones, under half trace to an unresolved V gene in checked studies; the others have no known cause. Clone size and V and J calls were adopted from that table, with D and trimming inferred from the DNA. Counted in this sample were 48,000 or so clones; around 80% of them appeared once. The biggest ten clones account for roughly 0.76% of the sample.

A FACSAria II was used to sort memory CD4+ T cells, defined as single viable CD3+CD4+CD8-CD45RO+ cells. CMV serostatus was determined using a Roche Elecsys assay that detects serum IgG against CMV pp150, pp28, p38 and p52. After the samples were thawed, total CD4+ T cells were enriched through positive selection using CD4 magnetic microbeads. The samples came from a different study that was designed specifically to examine the CD4+ T cell memory repertoire. Peripheral blood mononuclear cells were isolated and cryopreserved following standard operating procedures; serum was stored at -80 °C. The staining relied on CD3-PerCP (BW264/56), CD4-APC (RPA-T4), CD45RO-PE (UCHT1) and CD8-Pacific Orange (3B5) antibodies, and Sytox blue was used to exclude non-viable cells. These data come from a study of memory CD4+ T cells and cytomegalovirus serostatus (dated by TCRdb to between 2019 and 2020). About the full investigation: The cohort comprised some 35 healthy Belgian adults, 9 CMV seropositive and around 25 CMV seronegative. To replicate a published TCR-based CMV serostatus classifier, the researchers sequenced the CD4+ memory TCRbeta repertoires of a Belgian cohort whose cytomegalovirus serostatus was known.

The CDR3 covers 15 residues, taking in both the cysteine and the phenylalanine. Only the CDR3 portion is preserved as DNA: 45 bases, with reading frame beginning at the first base. CDR1 and CDR2 are drawn from the germline V gene: MDHEN, SYDVKM. The V end gives up 4 bases and the J end 5 bases, leaving 10 bases in the junction not matched to a gene. Broad study findings and their caveats: The original-framework classifier achieved a median bootstrapped AUC of approximately 0.96 with a 95% CI of 0.76-1.00 on the Belgian cohort. Results were interpreted as suggesting that the CMV-associated TCR signature is largely present in the CD4+ memory repertoire. For CMV serostatus prediction, a median bootstrapped AUC of approximately 0.95 was reached with the original framework, and a median bootstrapped AUC of roughly 0.9 was reached with a US-trained random forest. Among the 150 to 200 previously reported CMV-associated TCRbeta sequences, over 65 showed up in the CD4+ memory repertoires, with each one found in between one and five individuals. Only CD4+CD45RO+ memory cells were sequenced, in contrast to the original study, which included naive and memory CD4+ and CD8+ populations.

Material: memory CD4+ T cells from blood. The rearranged chain carries TRBV28 and TRBJ2-7; 8 bases in between match TRBD1. This receptor was taken from an adult in good health and CMV-seronegative. Here is the DNA: TGTGCCAGCAGTTCGGGCGGGACAGGAAGGCACGAGCAGTACTTC. Its product reads: CASSSGGTGRHEQYF.